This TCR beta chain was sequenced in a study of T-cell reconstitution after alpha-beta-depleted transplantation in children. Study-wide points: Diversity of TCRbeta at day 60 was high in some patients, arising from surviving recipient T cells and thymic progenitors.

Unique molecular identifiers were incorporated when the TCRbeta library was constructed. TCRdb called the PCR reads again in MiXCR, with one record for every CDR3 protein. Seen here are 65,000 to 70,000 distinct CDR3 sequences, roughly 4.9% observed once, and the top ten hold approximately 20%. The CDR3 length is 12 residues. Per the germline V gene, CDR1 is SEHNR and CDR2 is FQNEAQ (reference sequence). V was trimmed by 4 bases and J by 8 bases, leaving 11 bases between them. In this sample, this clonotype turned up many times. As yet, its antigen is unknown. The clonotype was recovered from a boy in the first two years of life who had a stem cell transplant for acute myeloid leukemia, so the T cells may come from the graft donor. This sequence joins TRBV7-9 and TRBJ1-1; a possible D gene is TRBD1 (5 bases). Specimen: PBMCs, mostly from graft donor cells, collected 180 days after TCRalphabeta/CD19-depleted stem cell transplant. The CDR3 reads CASSSQTGEAFF. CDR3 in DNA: TGTGCCAGCAGCTCTCAAACAGGAGAAGCTTTCTTT. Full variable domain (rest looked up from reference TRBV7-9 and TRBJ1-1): DTGVSQNPRHKITKRGQNVTFRCDPISEHNRLYWYRQTLGQGPEFLTYFQNEAQLEKSRLLSDRFSAERPKGSFSTLEIQRTEQGDSAMYLCASSSQTGEAFFGQGTRLTVV.